One sample yielded the 7 T cell receptor beta chains listed below, sequenced in a study of blood T cell repertoires in COVID-19. Clones were read by immunoSEQ multiplex PCR, and TCRdb kept only the in-frame ones, dropping some. Among hundreds of thousands of clones, 88% were seen once, and the ten largest hold about 3%. Sequenced: PBMCs or T cells enriched from blood (not recorded which). The receptors were gathered from a woman between 45 and 60 years old who had recovered from COVID-19.

The V gene is TRBV6-5, the J gene TRBJ1-2; 9 nucleotides match TRBD1. The V gene's germline CDR1 is MNHEY and CDR2 SVGAGI. Trimming removed 7 bases from V and 8 bases from J; junction bases left unmatched: 11. The CDR3 length is 14 residues. CDR3 nucleotides: TGTGCCAGCACCGACATGGGACAGGGAAGGGGCTACACCTTC. It is translated as CASTDMGQGRGYTF.

V and J are TRBV28 and TRBJ1-1, with D hard to call. Germline values: CDR1 MDHEN, CDR2 SYDVKM. This CDR3 is 14 amino acids long. Between the trimmed V and J ends, which lost 10 bases and 1 base, there was a span of 16 bases. CDR3 nucleotide sequence: TGTGCCACCTCAACAAGTTACAGGAACACTGAAGCTTTCTTT. Its protein product is CATSTSYRNTEAFF.

V usage is TRBV7-6 and J usage is TRBJ2-6; D remains ambiguous. The CDR3 has 22 amino acids. Trimming left V 5 bases short and J 0 bases short, with 29 bases between. Germline CDR1 reads SGHVS; CDR2 reads FNYEAQ. As DNA, the CDR3 is TGTGCCAGCAGCCCTCGGAGAGACCTGACTTTTTTCAAGAGCTCTGGGGCCAACGTCCTGACTTTC. Its protein is CASSPRRDLTFFKSSGANVLTF.

This chain's CDR3 is CASSSFGGGPNEQFF. The CDR3 DNA sequence: TGTGCCAGCAGCTCCTTTGGGGGAGGGCCAAATGAGCAGTTCTTC. The gene calls are TRBV9 and TRBJ2-1, with TRBD2 identical over 7 bases. Per germline, CDR1 SGDLS and CDR2 YYNGEE. The V segment lost 4 bases and the J segment 7 bases; nucleotides outside the gene matches: 11. The CDR3 totals 15 residues.

The chain carries TRBV5-1 and TRBJ1-2; D is uncertain. Trimming pared 6 bases from V and 3 bases from J, leaving 15 bases between. The CDR3 spans 14 residues. Germline-derived CDR1 and CDR2 are SGHRS and YFSETQ. CDR3 protein: CASMPPREDYGYTF. CDR3 nucleotides: TGCGCCAGCATGCCTCCGCGCGAGGACTATGGCTACACCTTC.

The sample holds a few counts of this clone. V usage is TRBV20-1 and J usage is TRBJ1-5; no firm D call. Looked up from germline, CDR1 is DFQATT and CDR2 is SNEGSKA (reference sequence). CDR3 length equals 12 residues. V was trimmed by 3 bases and J by 4 bases, leaving 7 bases between them. The CDR3 bases are TGCAGTGCTAGTCGGGAGAATCAGCCCCAGCATTTT. Its translation is CSASRENQPQHF.

V and J are TRBV4-1 and TRBJ2-1; 10 nucleotides match TRBD2. CDR3 length: 16 residues. Germline CDR1 and CDR2: MGHRA and YSYEKL. The V segment lost 1 base and the J segment 5 bases; nucleotides outside the gene matches: 5. DNA for the CDR3: TGCGCCAGCAGCCAAGTCTTAGCGGGAGGTAACAATGAGCAGTTCTTC. It is translated as CASSQVLAGGNNEQFF.